This T cell receptor beta chain originates from a study of blood T cells in healthy people across ages. Isolation of PBMCs gave at least 6.5 million cells per sample. Germline-derived CDR1 and CDR2 are KGHSH and LQKENI. The CDR3 spans 14 residues. V shed 5 bases and J shed 2 bases, with 12 bases lying between them. PCR was performed a second time for about 7 to 12 cycles using a sample-barcoded 5' primer and a J-beta primer mix. One entry per CDR3 protein results from TCRdb running MiXCR on the 5' RACE reads. The profile shows some 850,000 distinct CDR3 sequences, around 25% of them singletons. The same sample was also used in a study of T cells of mothers and their children. That source reports: The whole RNA yield was converted to cDNA, around 1.5 ug per 15 ul. There were over 9 million TCR beta CDR3 reads from each mother and several million from each child.

The receptor was derived from a boy between 10 and 17 years old in good health. Sequencing was carried out using blood. The chain employs TRBV18 and TRBJ2-5; tentatively, D is TRBD1 (6 bases). The CDR3 coding sequence is TGTGCCAGCTCAAATCCAGGGGTTCAAGAGACCCAGTACTTC. As protein: CASSNPGVQETQYF. Using reference TRBV18 and TRBJ2-5 for the parts outside the CDR3, the full variable domain is NAGVMQNPRHLVRRRGQEARLRCSPMKGHSHVYWYRQLPEEGLKFMVYLQKENIIDESGMPKERFSAEFPKEGPSILRIQQVVRGDSAAYFCASSNPGVQETQYFGPGTRLLVL.